The 17 T cell receptor beta chains given below trace back to one sample, sequenced in a study of blood T cell repertoires in COVID-19. This table comes from immunoSEQ multiplex PCR, and its TCRdb copy is limited to in-frame clones, with some not included. The sample holds fewer than 300,000 clones, around 90% seen once. Sequenced: peripheral blood. Receptors were obtained from a young woman with acute or convalescent COVID-19.

A note on this clone: A junction end diverges from the germline sequence, so it may reflect a read error. The V gene is TRBV7-2, the J gene TRBJ2-7, with TRBD1 identical over 8 bases. This CDR3 has 13 residues. Germline-derived CDR1 and CDR2 are SGHTA and FQGNSA. The CDR3 region is CASSLVQGAWAGF. CDR3 DNA sequence: TGTGCCAGCAGCCTAGTCCAGGGGGCATGGGCAGGCTTC.

The chain employs TRBV12-3 or TRBV12-4 and TRBJ1-2; possible D gene TRBD1, 6 bases. V was shortened by 5 bases and J by 2 bases, with 9 bases between the two germline ends. The CDR3 has 13 amino acids. The CDR3 is CASSPDRNYGYTF. CDR3 bases: TGTGCCAGCAGTCCCGACAGGAACTATGGCTACACCTTC.

The rearrangement joins TRBV19 to TRBJ1-1; no reliable D call. V was pared by 6 bases and J by 1 base, with 12 bases between. The CDR3 totals 14 residues. Germline V gives CDR1 LNHDA, CDR2 SQIVND (reference sequence). This CDR3 is CASRRDTGNTEAFF. CDR3 sequence (DNA): TGTGCCAGTAGGAGGGATACGGGGAACACTGAAGCTTTCTTT.

The genes are TRBV11-3 and TRBJ2-7; TRBD1 might be the D (5 bases). The ends were cut back, 4 bases at V and 0 bases at J, with 10 bases in the middle. The CDR3 runs to 14 residues. The germline CDR1 and CDR2 sequences are SGHNT and YENEEA. The DNA of the CDR3 is TGTGCCAGCAGCTCTCCCAGGGACTCCTACGAGCAGTACTTC. Its translation is CASSSPRDSYEQYF.

The chain links TRBV6-4 to TRBJ2-1; D gene unclear. V was shortened by 0 bases and J by 8 bases, with 17 bases between the two germline ends. CDR1 MRHNA and CDR2 SNTAGT come from the germline V gene. The CDR3 spans 16 residues. This CDR3 is CASSDSNMLALHEQFF. The CDR3 DNA is TGTGCCAGCAGTGACTCGAATATGTTAGCTCTCCATGAGCAGTTCTTC.

The rearrangement links TRBV7-9 to TRBJ2-3; possibly TRBD1 for D (6 bases). The germline V gene encodes CDR1 SEHNR and CDR2 FQNEAQ (reference sequence). CDR3 length: 16 residues. V was trimmed by 1 base and J by 4 bases, leaving 15 bases between them. The CDR3 loop reads CASSLVTGIGADTQYF. The CDR3 region has the DNA TGTGCCAGCAGCTTAGTTACAGGGATAGGTGCAGATACGCAGTATTTT.

The genes are TRBV5-1 and TRBJ2-7, with unresolved D. Germline V gene data show CDR1 as SGHRS and CDR2 as YFSETQ. Trimming left V 3 bases short and J 4 bases short, with 8 bases between. CDR3 size: 12 residues. This CDR3 reads CASSSLYYEQYF. For the CDR3, the DNA is TGCGCCAGCAGCTCCCTTTATTACGAGCAGTACTTC.

The V gene is TRBV27, the J gene TRBJ1-5; 7 nucleotides line up with TRBD1. Germline CDR1 is MNHEY and CDR2 is SMNVEV (reference sequence). The CDR3 loop spans 19 amino acids. V lost 5 bases to trimming and J lost 3 bases; unmatched junction nucleotides: 19. CDR3 DNA sequence: TGTGCCAGCAGTCTAAAATACTTGGGACAGAGACCTTACAATCAGCCCCAGCATTTT. Translation gives CASSLKYLGQRPYNQPQHF.

This sequence joins TRBV11-2 and TRBJ1-1, with unresolved D. Trimming removed 1 base at V and 0 bases at J, with 6 bases between. CDR1 is SGHAT, CDR2 FQNNGV, per germline. This CDR3 contains 14 residues. CDR3 sequence reads: CASSLVPMNTEAFF. The CDR3 nucleotides are TGTGCCAGCAGCTTAGTACCTATGAACACTGAAGCTTTCTTT.

For this clone: Other DNA sequences within the sample encode an identical CDR3. J is TRBJ2-3 and V is TRBV14; D not resolved. The V end was cut by 1 base, the J end by 0 bases, with 5 bases between. CDR3 size: 14 residues. Germline CDR1 is SGHDN and CDR2 is FVKESK. This chain's CDR3 is CASSQVRSTDTQYF. For the CDR3, the DNA is TGTGCCAGCAGCCAAGTGCGGAGCACAGATACGCAGTATTTT.

The chain employs TRBV7-2 and TRBJ2-1; D uncertain. V lost 5 bases and J 7 bases, leaving 24 bases between the germline ends. This CDR3 region has 17 residues. Germline values: CDR1 SGHTA, CDR2 FQGNSA. The CDR3 is CASSTNLFRLTGNEQFF. CDR3 bases: TGTGCCAGCAGCACGAACCTTTTCCGGCTTACCGGGAATGAGCAGTTCTTC.

V is TRBV5-5 and J is TRBJ2-7; D gene unclear. CDR1 and CDR2 from the germline V gene are SGHKS and YYEKEE (reference sequence). Trimming removed 6 bases at V and 3 bases at J, with 7 bases between. This CDR3 is built from 11 residues. The CDR3 protein is CASTIFYEQYF. CDR3 in DNA: TGTGCCAGCACCATTTTCTACGAGCAGTACTTC. Filled out from reference TRBV5-5 and TRBJ2-7, the complete variable domain reads DAGVTQSPTHLIKTRGQQVTLRCSPISGHKSVSWYQQVLGQGPQFIFQYYEKEERGRGNFPDRFSARQFPNYSSELNVNALLLGDSALYLCASTIFYEQYFGPGTRLTVT.

This chain links TRBV12-5 with TRBJ1-4; D gene unclear. The V gene lost 6 bases and the J gene lost 11 bases, with 13 bases spanning the gap. This CDR3 region has 12 residues. Germline lookup yields CDR1 LGHNT and CDR2 FRNRAP. The CDR3 DNA sequence: TGTGCTAGTGGCTTAAGGGAGACCAAACTGTTTTTT. Translated, it gives CASGLRETKLFF.

V usage is TRBV5-1 and J usage is TRBJ2-5, with 14 bases fitting TRBD2. V lost 4 bases, J lost 5 bases, and 7 bases stayed unmatched. This CDR3 is built from 16 residues. Germline V CDR1 and CDR2: SGHRS, YFSETQ. The CDR3 sequence: CASSIGLAGGRETQYF. The CDR3 DNA follows: TGCGCCAGCAGCATTGGACTAGCGGGAGGTCGGGAGACCCAGTACTTC.

Note on this clone: The same CDR3 can be traced to other DNA sequences in this sample. The V and J genes are TRBV29-1 and TRBJ2-5; 9 positions agree with TRBD1. The CDR3 is made up of 13 amino acids. CDR1 and CDR2 (germline): SQVTM, ANQGSEA. V was clipped by 6 bases and J by 5 bases; unmatched bases: 7. CDR3 coding DNA: TGCAGCGTGGATACAGGGGGCTTGGAGACCCAGTACTTC. The encoded protein is CSVDTGGLETQYF.

The CDR3 region is CASNARGAPYEQYF. The CDR3 coding sequence is TGTGCCAGCAACGCCCGGGGGGCACCCTACGAGCAGTACTTC. V usage is TRBV6-5 and J usage is TRBJ2-7, with a weak D call TRBD2 (7 bases). V lost 7 bases and J lost 2, with 15 bases in between. CDR3 size: 14 residues. Germline V gene lookup returns CDR1 MNHEY and CDR2 SVGAGI.

The chain has TRBV7-3 and TRBJ2-5; the D gene is possibly TRBD2 (6 bases). CDR3 length: 13 residues. CDR1 is SGHTA and CDR2 is FQGTGA in the germline V gene. V lost 6 bases to trimming and J lost 5 bases, with 13 bases between them. The CDR3 DNA follows: TGTGCCAGCAGGAAGGGTCGGGGGGAGACCCAGTACTTC. It translates to CASRKGRGETQYF.